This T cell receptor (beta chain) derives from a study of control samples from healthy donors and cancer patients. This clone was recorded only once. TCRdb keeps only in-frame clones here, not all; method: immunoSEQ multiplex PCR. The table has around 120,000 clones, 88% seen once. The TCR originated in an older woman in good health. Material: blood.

CDR3 region: CASSYNARTEAFF. The DNA for the CDR3 is TGTGCCAGCAGCTACAACGCCCGCACTGAAGCTTTCTTT. The chain joins TRBV6-5 to TRBJ1-1; no reliable D call. The germline V and J ends were trimmed by 6 bases and 4 bases, with 12 bases remaining between them. CDR1 MNHEY and CDR2 SVGAGI come from the germline V gene. The length of the CDR3 is 13 residues.